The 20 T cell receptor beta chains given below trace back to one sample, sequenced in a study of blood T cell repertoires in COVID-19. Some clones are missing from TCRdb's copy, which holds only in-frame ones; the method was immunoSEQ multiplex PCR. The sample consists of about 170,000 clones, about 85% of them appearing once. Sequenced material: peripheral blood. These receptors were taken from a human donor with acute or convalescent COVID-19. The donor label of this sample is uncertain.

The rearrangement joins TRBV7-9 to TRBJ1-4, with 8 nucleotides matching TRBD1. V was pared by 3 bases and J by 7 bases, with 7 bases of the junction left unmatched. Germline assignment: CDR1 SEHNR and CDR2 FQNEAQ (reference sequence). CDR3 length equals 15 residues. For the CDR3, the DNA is TGTGCCAGCAGCTTCGCCGGACAGGGAGGTGAAAAACTGTTTTTT. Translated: CASSFAGQGGEKLFF.

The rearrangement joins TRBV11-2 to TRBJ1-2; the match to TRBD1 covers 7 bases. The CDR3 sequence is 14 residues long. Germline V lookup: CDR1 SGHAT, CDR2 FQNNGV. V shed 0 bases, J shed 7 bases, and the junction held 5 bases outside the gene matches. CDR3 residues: CASSLEGGAVGYTF. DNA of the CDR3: TGTGCCAGCAGCTTAGAAGGGGGCGCAGTTGGCTACACCTTC.

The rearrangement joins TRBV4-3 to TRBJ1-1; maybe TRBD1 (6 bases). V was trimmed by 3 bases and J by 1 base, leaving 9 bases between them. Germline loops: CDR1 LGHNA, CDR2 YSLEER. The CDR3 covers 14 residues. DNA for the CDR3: TGCGCCAGCAGCCAGGACAGTTCGAACACTGAAGCTTTCTTT. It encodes CASSQDSSNTEAFF.

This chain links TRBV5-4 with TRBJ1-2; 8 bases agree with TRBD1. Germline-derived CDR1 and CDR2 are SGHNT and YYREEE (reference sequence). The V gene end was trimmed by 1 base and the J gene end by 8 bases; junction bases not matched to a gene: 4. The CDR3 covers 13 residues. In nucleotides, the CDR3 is TGTGCCAGCAGCTTGAGGACAGGGACCGGCTACACCTTC. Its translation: CASSLRTGTGYTF.

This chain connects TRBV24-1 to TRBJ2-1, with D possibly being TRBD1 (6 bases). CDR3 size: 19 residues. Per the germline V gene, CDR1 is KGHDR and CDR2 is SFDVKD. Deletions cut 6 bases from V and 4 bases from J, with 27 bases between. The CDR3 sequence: CATSSRWGTGNLPYNEQFF. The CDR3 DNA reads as TGTGCCACCAGTTCTAGGTGGGGAACAGGGAACCTCCCTTACAATGAGCAGTTCTTC.

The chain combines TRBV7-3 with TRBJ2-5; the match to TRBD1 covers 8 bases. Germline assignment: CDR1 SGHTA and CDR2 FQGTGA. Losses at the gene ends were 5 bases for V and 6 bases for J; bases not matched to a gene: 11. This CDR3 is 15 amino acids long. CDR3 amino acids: CASSPDRGGKKTQYF. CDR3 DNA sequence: TGTGCCAGCAGCCCCGACAGGGGAGGCAAAAAGACCCAGTACTTC. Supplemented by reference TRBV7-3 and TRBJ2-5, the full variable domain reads GAGVSQTPSNKVTEKGKYVELRCDPISGHTALYWYRQSLGQGPEFLIYFQGTGAADDSGLPNDRFFAVRPEGSVSTLKIQRTERGDSAVYLCASSPDRGGKKTQYFGPGTRLLVL.

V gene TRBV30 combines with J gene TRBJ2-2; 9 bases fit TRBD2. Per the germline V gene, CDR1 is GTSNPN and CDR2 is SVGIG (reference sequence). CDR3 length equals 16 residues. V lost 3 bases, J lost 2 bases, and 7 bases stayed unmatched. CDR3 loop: CAWRPPAGGNTGELFF. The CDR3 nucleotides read TGTGCCTGGAGACCCCCAGCGGGGGGTAACACCGGGGAGCTGTTTTTT.

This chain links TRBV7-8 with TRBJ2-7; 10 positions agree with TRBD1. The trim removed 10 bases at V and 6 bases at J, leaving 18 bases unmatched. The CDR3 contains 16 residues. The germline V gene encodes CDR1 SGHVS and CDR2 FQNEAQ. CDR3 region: CATIAPGTGEMGEQYF. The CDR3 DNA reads TGTGCCACCATTGCCCCAGGGACAGGGGAAATGGGCGAGCAGTACTTC.

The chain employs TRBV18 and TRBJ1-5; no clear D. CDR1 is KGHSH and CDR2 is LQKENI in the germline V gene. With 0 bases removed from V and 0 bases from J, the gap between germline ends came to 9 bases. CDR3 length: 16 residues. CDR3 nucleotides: TGTGCCAGCTCACCACCGGGCCAAGCTAGCAATCAGCCCCAGCATTTT. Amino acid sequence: CASSPPGQASNQPQHF.

CDR3 nucleotide sequence: TGTGCCAGCTCACTGTGGACAGGGACGTCCTCTCCAAGCTACACCTTC. It encodes CASSLWTGTSSPSYTF. The chain links TRBV18 to TRBJ1-2; 8 nucleotides match TRBD1. Germline values: CDR1 KGHSH, CDR2 LQKENI. The J segment lost 9 bases and the V segment lost 4 bases, leaving 16 bases of the junction unmatched. This CDR3 has 16 amino acids.

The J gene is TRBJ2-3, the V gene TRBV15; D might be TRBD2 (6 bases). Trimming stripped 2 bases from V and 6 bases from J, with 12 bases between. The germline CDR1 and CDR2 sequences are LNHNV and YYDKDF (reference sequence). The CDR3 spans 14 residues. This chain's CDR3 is CATSRRPREDTQYF. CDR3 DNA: TGTGCCACCAGCAGACGACCCCGGGAGGATACGCAGTATTTT.

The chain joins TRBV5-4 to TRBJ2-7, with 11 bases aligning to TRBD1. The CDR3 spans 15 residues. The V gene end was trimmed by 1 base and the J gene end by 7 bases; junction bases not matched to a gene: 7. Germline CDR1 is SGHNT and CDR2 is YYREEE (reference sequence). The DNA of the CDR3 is TGTGCCAGCAGCTTGCTTGGACAGGGGGCTAATGAGCAGTACTTC. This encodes CASSLLGQGANEQYF.

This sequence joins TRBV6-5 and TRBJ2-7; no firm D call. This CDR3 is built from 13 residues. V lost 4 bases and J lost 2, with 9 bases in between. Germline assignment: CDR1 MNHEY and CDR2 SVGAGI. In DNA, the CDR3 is TGTGCCAGCAGTTCCCCCAAAACCTACGAGCAGTACTTC. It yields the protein CASSSPKTYEQYF.

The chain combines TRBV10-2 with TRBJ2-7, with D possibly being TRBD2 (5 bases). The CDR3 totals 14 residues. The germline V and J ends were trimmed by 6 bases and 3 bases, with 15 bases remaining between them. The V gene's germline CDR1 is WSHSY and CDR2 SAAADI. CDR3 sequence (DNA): TGCGCCAGCAGCGGGCCCGAGACTAACTACGAGCAGTACTTC. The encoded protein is CASSGPETNYEQYF.

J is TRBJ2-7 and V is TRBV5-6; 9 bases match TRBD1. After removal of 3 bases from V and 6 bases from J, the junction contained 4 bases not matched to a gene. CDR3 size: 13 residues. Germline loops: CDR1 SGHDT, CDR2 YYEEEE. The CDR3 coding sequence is TGTGCCAGCAGCTGGGACAGGGAGCTCGAGCAGTACTTC. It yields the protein CASSWDRELEQYF.

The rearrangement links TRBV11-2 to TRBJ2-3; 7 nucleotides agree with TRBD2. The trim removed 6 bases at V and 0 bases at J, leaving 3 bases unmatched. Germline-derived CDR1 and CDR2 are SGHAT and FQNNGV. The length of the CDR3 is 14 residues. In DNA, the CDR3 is TGTGCCAGCAGTTCGGGGGGTAGCACAGATACGCAGTATTTT. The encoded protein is CASSSGGSTDTQYF.

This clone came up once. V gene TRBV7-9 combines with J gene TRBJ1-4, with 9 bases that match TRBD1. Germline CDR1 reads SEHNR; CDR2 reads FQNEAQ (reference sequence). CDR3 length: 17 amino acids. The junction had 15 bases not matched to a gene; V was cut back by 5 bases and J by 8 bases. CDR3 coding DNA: TGTGCCAGCAGCCAATCTGCCGGGACAGGGTTGTTGGAAAAACTGTTTTTT. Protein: CASSQSAGTGLLEKLFF.

Written as DNA, the CDR3 is TGTGCCAGCTCCACGGGGGGAACTGAAGCTTTCTTT. The encoded protein is CASSTGGTEAFF. The chain carries TRBV18 and TRBJ1-1, with D tentatively TRBD1 (5 bases). Trimming removed 6 bases from V and 5 bases from J, with 10 bases in between. CDR1 is KGHSH and CDR2 is LQKENI in the germline V gene. The CDR3 sequence is 12 residues long.

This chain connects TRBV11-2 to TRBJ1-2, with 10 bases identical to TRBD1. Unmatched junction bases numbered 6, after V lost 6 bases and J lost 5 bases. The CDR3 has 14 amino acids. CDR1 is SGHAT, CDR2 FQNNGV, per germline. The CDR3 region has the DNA TGTGCCAGCAGGCACCCGGGACAGGGGTATGGCTACACCTTC. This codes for CASRHPGQGYGYTF.

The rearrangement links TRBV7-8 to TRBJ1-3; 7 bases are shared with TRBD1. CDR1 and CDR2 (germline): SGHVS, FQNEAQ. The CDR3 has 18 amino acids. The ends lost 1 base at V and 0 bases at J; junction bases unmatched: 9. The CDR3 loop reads CASSLGLQGTASGNTIYF. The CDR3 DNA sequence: TGTGCCAGCAGCTTAGGCCTACAGGGGACCGCCTCTGGAAACACCATATATTTT. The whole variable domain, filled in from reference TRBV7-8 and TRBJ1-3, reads GAGVSQSPRYKVAKRGQDVALRCDPISGHVSLFWYQQALGQGPEFLTYFQNEAQLDKSGLPSDRFFAERPEGSVSTLKIQRTQQEDSAVYLCASSLGLQGTASGNTIYFGEGSWLTVV.